These 28 T cell receptor beta chains were sequenced from one sample in a study of cytomegalovirus exposure and HLA in healthy donors. The PCR made use of 60 Vbeta and 13 Jbeta primers. Clones were read by immunoSEQ multiplex PCR, and TCRdb kept only the in-frame ones, dropping some. In the table there are 150,000 to 180,000 clones, around 84% of which are singletons. The specimen sequenced was PBMCs. These receptors came from a woman under 30 in good health and CMV-seronegative.

V gene TRBV6-5 combines with J gene TRBJ1-2; D is undetermined. CDR3 size: 13 residues. Trimming cost V 6 bases and J 5 bases, with 13 bases left between them. The germline V gene has CDR1 MNHEY and CDR2 SVGAGI. CDR3 in amino acids: CASSRRRTYGYTF. CDR3 sequence (DNA): TGTGCCAGCAGCCGCCGGCGGACTTATGGCTACACCTTC.

The chain carries TRBV6-1 and TRBJ2-6; D gene ambiguous. The CDR3 length is 14 residues. CDR1 is MNHNS, CDR2 SASEGT, per germline. V shed 8 bases and J shed 0 bases, with 8 bases lying between them. This CDR3 reads CASCLSSGANVLTF. The CDR3 nucleotides read TGTGCCAGCTGCTTGAGCTCTGGGGCCAACGTCCTGACTTTC.

The chain has TRBV4-2 and TRBJ1-4; D is perhaps TRBD1 (6 bases). This CDR3 is built from 16 residues. The V gene lost 0 bases and the J gene lost 10 bases, with 18 bases spanning the gap. Germline V lookup: CDR1 LGHNA, CDR2 YNFKEQ. CDR3 residues: CASSQEAGDQGGKLFF. The CDR3 coding sequence is TGTGCCAGCAGCCAAGAGGCAGGGGATCAGGGCGGAAAACTGTTTTTT.

The chain recombines TRBV6-5 with TRBJ2-7, with TRBD1 as a possible D gene (6 bases). The germline CDR1 and CDR2 sequences are MNHEY and SVGAGI. The CDR3 is made up of 13 amino acids. The V gene lost 2 bases and the J gene lost 6 bases, with 11 bases spanning the gap. In DNA form, the CDR3 reads TGTGCCAGCAGTTACCAGGGACACCGCGAGCAGTACTTC. It specifies CASSYQGHREQYF.

The J gene is TRBJ2-1, the V gene TRBV6-1; possible D gene TRBD1, 5 bases. V lost 8 bases and J lost 2, with 10 bases in between. CDR3 length equals 13 residues. Germline V gene data show CDR1 as MNHNS and CDR2 as SASEGT. CDR3 residues: CASRQNTYNEQFF. CDR3 in DNA: TGTGCCAGCCGACAGAATACCTACAATGAGCAGTTCTTC.

The chain joins TRBV7-8 to TRBJ2-5, with D possibly TRBD2 on 6 matching bases. The CDR3 contains 16 residues. CDR1 and CDR2 from the germline V gene are SGHVS and FQNEAQ. V was clipped by 1 base and J by 5 bases, with 17 bases between them. The DNA of the CDR3 is TGTGCCAGCAGCTTAGGACTTTACGGGGCGGGGGAGACCCAGTACTTC. Protein: CASSLGLYGAGETQYF.

The chain carries TRBV7-2 and TRBJ1-1; TRBD1 is a possible D gene (5 bases). Per germline, CDR1 SGHTA and CDR2 FQGNSA. The CDR3 is 14 amino acids. With 2 bases removed from V and 4 bases from J, the gap between germline ends came to 11 bases. CDR3 sequence: CASSLLGGFTEAFF. The CDR3 region has the DNA TGTGCCAGCAGCTTACTTGGGGGGTTCACTGAAGCTTTCTTT.

In this sample, this clone turned up once. The chain uses TRBV7-2 and TRBJ2-1; 9 bases line up with TRBD1. This CDR3 spans 15 amino acids. Losses at the gene ends were 5 bases for V and 7 bases for J; bases not matched to a gene: 9. The germline V gene encodes CDR1 SGHTA and CDR2 FQGNSA. CDR3 nucleotides: TGTGCCAGCAGCCCGGCCGGGACAGGGTTTAATGAGCAGTTCTTC. Translating gives CASSPAGTGFNEQFF.

The chain uses TRBV5-8 and TRBJ1-2, with TRBD1 matching 11 bases. CDR1 and CDR2 (germline): SGHTS, YDEGEE. V gave up 3 bases and J gave up 2 bases; unmatched junction bases: 0. CDR3 length: 14 amino acids. The DNA of the CDR3 is TGTGCCAGCAGCTGGACAGGGGGCAACTATGGCTACACCTTC. Translation gives CASSWTGGNYGYTF.

The rearrangement joins TRBV5-1 to TRBJ2-3, with D unresolved. The CDR3 spans 15 residues. V lost 0 bases and J lost 0, with 8 bases in between. Germline CDR1 and CDR2: SGHRS and YFSETQ. The chain's CDR3 is CASSLEATSTDTQYF. As DNA, the CDR3 is TGCGCCAGCAGCTTGGAAGCTACTAGCACAGATACGCAGTATTTT.

This chain joins TRBV28 and TRBJ2-2, with D possibly matching TRBD1 (6 bases). Germline V gene lookup returns CDR1 MDHEN and CDR2 SYDVKM. The CDR3 consists of 16 residues. The ends were cut back, 4 bases at V and 5 bases at J, with 17 bases in the middle. The CDR3 is CASSSTRGARTGELFF. CDR3 coding DNA: TGTGCCAGCAGTTCCACCAGGGGCGCAAGGACCGGGGAGCTGTTTTTT.

V usage is TRBV6-6 and J usage is TRBJ2-5, with 10 bases that match TRBD2. Germline V lookup: CDR1 MNHNY, CDR2 SVGAGI (reference sequence). Germline trimming cut 6 bases from V and 5 bases from J; bases unmatched to any gene: 12. The CDR3 length is 16 residues. CDR3 protein: CASSSGLAASPETQYF. Here the CDR3 DNA reads TGTGCCAGCAGCTCCGGACTAGCGGCGAGCCCGGAGACCCAGTACTTC.

The rearrangement joins TRBV7-3 to TRBJ2-7; the match to TRBD2 covers 8 bases. The CDR3 contains 14 residues. Germline values: CDR1 SGHTA, CDR2 FQGTGA. Unmatched junction bases numbered 4, after V lost 6 bases and J lost 0 bases. The CDR3 DNA is TGTGCCAGCAGTCCTAGCGGGTTCTCCTACGAGCAGTACTTC. Translated, it gives CASSPSGFSYEQYF. Using reference TRBV7-3 and TRBJ2-7 for the parts outside the CDR3, the full variable domain is GAGVSQTPSNKVTEKGKYVELRCDPISGHTALYWYRQSLGQGPEFLIYFQGTGAADDSGLPNDRFFAVRPEGSVSTLKIQRTERGDSAVYLCASSPSGFSYEQYFGPGTRLTVT.

The chain couples TRBV27 to TRBJ1-1, with D maybe TRBD1 (6 bases). Germline CDR1 MNHEY, CDR2 SMNVEV (reference sequence). The CDR3 consists of 14 residues. V was trimmed by 1 base and J by 3 bases, leaving 9 bases between them. Written as DNA, the CDR3 is TGTGCCAGCAGTTTATGGCCAGGGGACACTGAAGCTTTCTTT. Its translation: CASSLWPGDTEAFF.

This clone was picked up a small number of times. The J gene is TRBJ1-4, the V gene TRBV6-1; 8 nucleotides match TRBD1. The length of the CDR3 is 15 residues. Germline CDR1 reads MNHNS; CDR2 reads SASEGT. The V and J ends lost 5 bases and 7 bases, in that order; junction bases with no gene match: 9. CDR3 coding DNA: TGTGCCAGCAGTACCCAGGGGGCGCGCGGTGAAAAACTGTTTTTT. As protein: CASSTQGARGEKLFF.

V gene TRBV4-2 combines with J gene TRBJ1-2; the D is unclear. The CDR3 is 13 residues long. V lost 1 base and J 7 bases, leaving 10 bases between the germline ends. Germline CDR1 is LGHNA and CDR2 is YNFKEQ. The CDR3 DNA reads as TGTGCCAGCAGCCAAGTATCAGCGGGTGGCTACACCTTC. Protein product: CASSQVSAGGYTF.

This chain joins TRBV5-1 and TRBJ1-4, with D maybe TRBD1 (5 bases). This CDR3 is 14 amino acids long. Germline V gives CDR1 SGHRS, CDR2 YFSETQ. V lost 0 bases and J 8 bases, leaving 11 bases between the germline ends. The CDR3 sequence: CASSLVQVREKLFF. The CDR3 nucleotides read TGCGCCAGCAGCTTGGTACAGGTACGGGAAAAACTGTTTTTT.

The gene calls are TRBV19 and TRBJ2-3; perhaps TRBD2 as D (6 bases). The V gene's germline CDR1 is LNHDA and CDR2 SQIVND (reference sequence). V was pared by 4 bases and J by 11 bases, with 13 bases between. CDR3 length equals 12 residues. Here the CDR3 DNA reads TGTGCCAGTAGTAAAGGGCGGGGTGGGCAGTATTTT. This gives the protein CASSKGRGGQYF.

The rearrangement joins TRBV15 to TRBJ2-7; D perhaps matches TRBD2 (5 bases). V gave up 0 bases and J gave up 9 bases, with 15 bases separating them. Germline V gene lookup returns CDR1 LNHNV and CDR2 YYDKDF (reference sequence). The CDR3 length is 14 residues. CDR3 coding DNA: TGTGCCACCAGCAGAGATCCGAGGGTTCTAGGGCAGTACTTC. Translated: CATSRDPRVLGQYF.

The chain recombines TRBV6-5 with TRBJ1-6, with D possibly TRBD1 on 5 matching bases. CDR3 size: 14 residues. CDR1 MNHEY and CDR2 SVGAGI come from the germline V gene. V dropped 6 bases and J dropped 7 bases, with 13 bases sitting between them. The CDR3 nucleotides read TGTGCCAGCAGAGCCGGACATGGCAATTCACCCCTCCACTTT. Its translation is CASRAGHGNSPLHF.

The chain has TRBV7-2 and TRBJ2-5, with 9 bases identical to TRBD2. The CDR3 runs to 14 residues. V was pared by 7 bases and J by 2 bases, with 5 bases of the junction left unmatched. Germline V gene sequence: CDR1 SGHTA, CDR2 FQGNSA. This chain's CDR3 is CASNRLAGQETQYF. CDR3 DNA sequence: TGTGCCAGCAATCGGCTAGCGGGACAAGAGACCCAGTACTTC. Based on the CDR3 plus reference TRBV7-2 and TRBJ2-5, the full variable domain is GAGVSQSPSNKVTEKGKDVELRCDPISGHTALYWYRQSLGQGLEFLIYFQGNSAPDKSGLPSDRFSAERTGGSVSTLTIQRTQQEDSAVYLCASNRLAGQETQYFGPGTRLLVL.

V gene TRBV28 combines with J gene TRBJ1-5, with TRBD1 as a possible D gene (6 bases). The germline V gene encodes CDR1 MDHEN and CDR2 SYDVKM. The CDR3 loop spans 18 amino acids. V lost 3 bases to trimming and J lost 0 bases, with 18 bases between them. The CDR3 sequence: CASSFRSIGGYSNQPQHF. In DNA form, the CDR3 reads TGTGCCAGCAGTTTTCGAAGTATAGGGGGATATAGCAATCAGCCCCAGCATTTT.

V and J are TRBV5-1 and TRBJ2-3; D is possibly TRBD1 (5 bases). Germline-derived CDR1 and CDR2 are SGHRS and YFSETQ. The V gene lost 2 bases and the J gene lost 5 bases, with 15 bases spanning the gap. The CDR3 spans 15 residues. CDR3 bases: TGCGCCAGCAGCTTTTCAGGGCCAGGGAAAGATACGCAGTATTTT. This gives the protein CASSFSGPGKDTQYF.

Worth noting for this clone: At the DNA level, this CDR3 is encoded by other sequences in the same sample as well. The chain joins TRBV19 to TRBJ2-2, with no clear D. Per germline, CDR1 LNHDA and CDR2 SQIVND (reference sequence). This CDR3 has 13 amino acids. The V gene lost 5 bases and the J gene lost 6 bases, with 10 bases spanning the gap. Here the CDR3 DNA reads TGTGCCAGTAGTCCCCTCCGGGCCGGGGAGCTGTTTTTT. Its protein product is CASSPLRAGELFF.

This rearrangement joins TRBV4-1 to TRBJ2-5; no clear D. Looked up from germline, CDR1 is MGHRA and CDR2 is YSYEKL. With 1 base removed from V and 5 bases from J, the gap between germline ends came to 8 bases. This CDR3 region has 13 residues. CDR3 sequence reads: CASSQGLWETQYF. The CDR3 DNA sequence: TGCGCCAGCAGCCAAGGGCTGTGGGAGACCCAGTACTTC.

The CDR3 here is CASSLTGTITYEQYF. CDR3 DNA sequence: TGTGCCAGCAGCCTGACAGGTACAATTACCTACGAGCAGTACTTC. The rearrangement joins TRBV7-2 to TRBJ2-7, with a possible D match to TRBD1 (6 bases). Germline V gene sequence: CDR1 SGHTA, CDR2 FQGNSA. This CDR3 has 15 residues. Trimming left V 5 bases short and J 2 bases short, with 16 bases between.

This chain connects TRBV28 to TRBJ1-5; D is perhaps TRBD1 (6 bases). V was trimmed by 2 bases and J by 6 bases, leaving 20 bases between them. Germline V lookup: CDR1 MDHEN, CDR2 SYDVKM. The CDR3 runs 17 residues. CDR3 sequence reads: CASSLVDGTPRGQPQHF. The CDR3 DNA reads TGTGCCAGCAGTTTAGTCGACGGGACACCCAGGGGTCAGCCCCAGCATTTT.

The chain is built from TRBV30 and TRBJ1-1; D uncertain. V lost 0 bases to trimming and J lost 4 bases, with 9 bases between them. The germline V gene encodes CDR1 GTSNPN and CDR2 SVGIG (reference sequence). The CDR3 runs 13 residues. CDR3: CAWSVSSRTEAFF. DNA for the CDR3: TGTGCCTGGAGTGTGAGTTCCCGCACTGAAGCTTTCTTT.